The next 14 T cell receptor beta chains were all read from a single sample in a study of shared clonotypes between healthy human individuals. Data came from immunoSEQ multiplex PCR; TCRdb stores just in-frame clones and leaves some out. The data contain some 1.4 million clones, around 97% of them seen just once; the ten biggest clones take up about 1.2%. Sequencing used naive CD4+ T cells sorted from blood. The subset is: CD45RA+ positively selected. Receptors originate from a man aged 30 to 45 in good health.

A single count supports this clone. The chain couples TRBV29-1 to TRBJ1-4; D unclear. V was cut by 6 bases and J by 5 bases, with 16 bases left in between. This CDR3 is 14 amino acids long. Germline CDR1 reads SQVTM; CDR2 reads ANQGSEA. The CDR3: CSVELDTPNEKLFF. The CDR3 region has the DNA TGCAGCGTGGAGCTTGATACCCCAAATGAAAAACTGTTTTTT. Full variable domain (missing parts from reference TRBV29-1 and TRBJ1-4): SAVISQKPSRDICQRGTSLTIQCQVDSQVTMMFWYRQQPGQSLTLIATANQGSEATYESGFVIDKFPISRPNLTFSTLTVSNMSPEDSSIYLCSVELDTPNEKLFFGSGTQLSVL.

The chain has TRBV28 and TRBJ1-1; D ambiguous. The CDR3 is 15 residues long. Trimming took off 2 bases at V and 2 bases at J, with 12 bases between the two ends. Germline assignment: CDR1 MDHEN and CDR2 SYDVKM. The CDR3 is CASSLGRFLNTEAFF. DNA for the CDR3: TGTGCCAGCAGTTTAGGCCGGTTCCTAAACACTGAAGCTTTCTTT.

The chain links TRBV6-4 to TRBJ2-3, with 10 bases fitting TRBD2. The CDR3 contains 18 residues. V shed 2 bases and J 4 bases; nucleotides not matched to a gene: 12. CDR1 and CDR2 (germline): MRHNA, SNTAGT. DNA for the CDR3: TGTGCCAGCAGTGACGGGCGGCTAGCGGGAGTAGTCTCAGATACGCAGTATTTT. Its translation: CASSDGRLAGVVSDTQYF.

This chain joins TRBV19 and TRBJ1-1; D is possibly TRBD1 (6 bases). Per the germline V gene, CDR1 is LNHDA and CDR2 is SQIVND (reference sequence). The CDR3 length is 15 residues. Trimming took off 1 base at V and 3 bases at J, with 12 bases between the two ends. The CDR3 is CASSIAPDRDTEAFF. CDR3 coding DNA: TGTGCCAGTAGTATAGCCCCGGACAGAGACACTGAAGCTTTCTTT.

The chain links TRBV28 to TRBJ1-1; D call uncertain. Trimming shortened V by 7 bases and J by 7 bases, and 13 bases separated the two germline ends. Germline assignment: CDR1 MDHEN and CDR2 SYDVKM. The CDR3 spans 12 residues. The CDR3 sequence: CASNQANDEAFF. The CDR3 coding sequence is TGTGCCAGCAACCAGGCTAATGATGAAGCTTTCTTT.

This sequence joins TRBV7-3 and TRBJ2-3; a weak D match, TRBD2 (7 bases). Trimming took 5 bases from V and 4 from J, leaving 22 bases between them. The CDR3 runs to 17 residues. Germline CDR1 and CDR2: SGHTA and FQGTGA. CDR3 nucleotide sequence: TGTGCCAGCAGCCCTTCAGGGGAGAAGCGGGGCCCAGATACGCAGTATTTT. Amino acid sequence: CASSPSGEKRGPDTQYF.

This sequence joins TRBV9 and TRBJ1-3; a weak D match, TRBD1 (5 bases). This CDR3 region has 12 residues. Trimming shortened V by 10 bases and J by 5 bases, and 13 bases separated the two germline ends. Germline assignment: CDR1 SGDLS and CDR2 YYNGEE. CDR3 protein: CAGRQLRNTIYF. CDR3 nucleotide sequence: TGTGCCGGAAGACAGCTTAGAAACACCATATATTTT.

This sequence joins TRBV11-3 and TRBJ2-1; perhaps TRBD1 as D (6 bases). CDR1 is SGHNT, CDR2 YENEEA, per germline. Trimming cost V 4 bases and J 1 base, with 23 bases left between them. CDR3 length: 19 amino acids. CDR3 nucleotide sequence: TGTGCCAGCAGCTCCTCGTACGAACGGCTCAGGGGTTCCTACAATGAGCAGTTCTTC. This translates into CASSSSYERLRGSYNEQFF.

The gene calls are TRBV19 and TRBJ2-5; TRBD1 is a possible D gene (5 bases). CDR1 and CDR2 (germline): LNHDA, SQIVND (reference sequence). The CDR3 covers 16 residues. The germline V and J ends were trimmed by 4 bases and 1 base, with 16 bases remaining between them. The CDR3 DNA reads TGTGCCAGTAGTACCTTCTCGACAGTAGCCCAAGAGACCCAGTACTTC. It yields the protein CASSTFSTVAQETQYF.

The chain recombines TRBV18 with TRBJ1-2; maybe TRBD1 (5 bases). Trimming took off 3 bases at V and 4 bases at J, with 15 bases between the two ends. CDR1 and CDR2 (germline): KGHSH, LQKENI. The CDR3 contains 15 residues. The CDR3 sequence: CASSPPGLSGYGYTF. CDR3 bases: TGTGCCAGCTCACCGCCAGGGTTGAGCGGCTATGGCTACACCTTC.

On this clone itself: In the same sample, other DNA sequences code for this CDR3. The chain carries TRBV9 and TRBJ2-5; D not resolved. This CDR3 comprises 12 residues. Germline lookup yields CDR1 SGDLS and CDR2 YYNGEE. Trimming stripped 0 bases from V and 5 bases from J, with 5 bases between. The CDR3 loop is CASSVVGETQYF. CDR3 coding DNA: TGTGCCAGCAGCGTAGTAGGTGAGACCCAGTACTTC.

The gene calls are TRBV9 and TRBJ1-1; D is unclear. CDR3 length: 11 residues. Germline assignment: CDR1 SGDLS and CDR2 YYNGEE. V lost 2 bases and J 8 bases, leaving 7 bases between the germline ends. CDR3: CASSVLCEAFF. The CDR3 nucleotides are TGTGCCAGCAGCGTTTTGTGCGAAGCTTTCTTT.

This clone was counted once. The gene calls are TRBV9 and TRBJ2-5, with TRBD2 matching over 8 bases. V shed 0 bases and J 2 bases; nucleotides not matched to a gene: 6. The CDR3 contains 16 residues. Germline V gives CDR1 SGDLS, CDR2 YYNGEE. CDR3 amino acids: CASSVAGAGVQETQYF. CDR3 bases: TGTGCCAGCAGCGTAGCTGGAGCGGGGGTTCAAGAGACCCAGTACTTC.

The chain carries TRBV9 and TRBJ2-3; 7 bases match TRBD2. Germline CDR1 and CDR2: SGDLS and YYNGEE. The CDR3 loop spans 16 amino acids. V shed 0 bases and J 2 bases; nucleotides not matched to a gene: 6. Here the CDR3 DNA reads TGTGCCAGCAGCGTAGGAGCTAGCGGCAACACAGATACGCAGTATTTT. Protein product: CASSVGASGNTDTQYF.